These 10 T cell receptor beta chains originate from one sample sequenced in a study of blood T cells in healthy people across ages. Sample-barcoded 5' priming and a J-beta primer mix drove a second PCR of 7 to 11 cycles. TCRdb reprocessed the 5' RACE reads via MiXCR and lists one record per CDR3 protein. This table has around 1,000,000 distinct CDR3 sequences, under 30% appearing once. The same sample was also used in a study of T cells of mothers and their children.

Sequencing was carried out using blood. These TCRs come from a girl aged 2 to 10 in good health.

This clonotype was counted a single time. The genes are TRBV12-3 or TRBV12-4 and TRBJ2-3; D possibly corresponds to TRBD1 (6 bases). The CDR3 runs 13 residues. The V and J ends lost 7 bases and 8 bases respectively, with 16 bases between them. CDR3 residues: CASIGNGTRTQYF. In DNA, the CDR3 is TGTGCCAGCATAGGTAACGGGACACGTACGCAGTATTTT.

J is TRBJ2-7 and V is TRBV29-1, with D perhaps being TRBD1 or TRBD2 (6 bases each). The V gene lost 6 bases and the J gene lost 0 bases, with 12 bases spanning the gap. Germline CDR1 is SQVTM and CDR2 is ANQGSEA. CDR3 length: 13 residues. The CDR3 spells CSVRDNFSYEQYF. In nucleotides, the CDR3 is TGCAGCGTGCGGGACAACTTCTCCTACGAGCAGTACTTC.

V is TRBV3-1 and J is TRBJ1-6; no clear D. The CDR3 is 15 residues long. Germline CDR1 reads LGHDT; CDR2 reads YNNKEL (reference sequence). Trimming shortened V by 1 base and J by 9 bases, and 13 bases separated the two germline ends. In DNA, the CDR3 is TGTGCCAGCAGCCAAGTACATAGCGGCGGTTCACCCCTCCACTTT. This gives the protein CASSQVHSGGSPLHF.

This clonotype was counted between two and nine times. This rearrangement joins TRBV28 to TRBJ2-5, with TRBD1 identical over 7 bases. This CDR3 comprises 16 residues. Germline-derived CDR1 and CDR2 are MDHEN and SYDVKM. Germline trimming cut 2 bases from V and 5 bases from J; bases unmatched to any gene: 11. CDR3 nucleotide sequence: TGTGCCAGCAGTTTAAGACAGGGACCATTTGGGGAGACCCAGTACTTC. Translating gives CASSLRQGPFGETQYF.

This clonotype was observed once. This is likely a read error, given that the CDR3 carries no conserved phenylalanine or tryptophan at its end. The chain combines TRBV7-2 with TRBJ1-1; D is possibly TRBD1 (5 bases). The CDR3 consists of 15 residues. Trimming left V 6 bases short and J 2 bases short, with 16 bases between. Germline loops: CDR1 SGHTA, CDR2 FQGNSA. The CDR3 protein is CASSSFTGRNTEAFL. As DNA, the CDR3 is TGTGCCAGCAGTTCATTCACAGGTAGAAACACTGAAGCTTTCCTT.

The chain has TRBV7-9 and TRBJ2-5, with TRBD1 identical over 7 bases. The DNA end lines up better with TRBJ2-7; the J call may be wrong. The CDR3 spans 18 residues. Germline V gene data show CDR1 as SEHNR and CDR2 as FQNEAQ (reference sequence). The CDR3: CASSLARKGAESSYEQYF. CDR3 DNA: TGTGCCAGCAGCTTAGCAAGAAAGGGGGCGGAGAGCTCCTACGAGCAGTACTTC.

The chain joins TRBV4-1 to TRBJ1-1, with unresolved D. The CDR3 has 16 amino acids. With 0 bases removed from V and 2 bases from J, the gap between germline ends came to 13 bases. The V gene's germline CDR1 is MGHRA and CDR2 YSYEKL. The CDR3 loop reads CASSQDYGSPNTEAFF. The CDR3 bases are TGCGCCAGCAGCCAAGACTACGGCAGCCCTAACACTGAAGCTTTCTTT.

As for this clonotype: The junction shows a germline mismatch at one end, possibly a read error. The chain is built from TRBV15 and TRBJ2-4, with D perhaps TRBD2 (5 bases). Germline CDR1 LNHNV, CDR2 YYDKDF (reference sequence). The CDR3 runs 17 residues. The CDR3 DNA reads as TGTGCCACCAGCAGAGATCTTTCGGGGTTAGCCGAAAACATTCAGTACTTC. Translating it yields CATSRDLSGLAENIQYF.

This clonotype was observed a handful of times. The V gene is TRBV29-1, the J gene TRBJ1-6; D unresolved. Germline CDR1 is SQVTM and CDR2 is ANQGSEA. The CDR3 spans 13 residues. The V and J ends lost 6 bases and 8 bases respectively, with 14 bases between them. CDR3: CSVRVGLDSPLHF. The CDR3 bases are TGCAGCGTACGCGTGGGGTTAGATTCACCCCTCCACTTT.

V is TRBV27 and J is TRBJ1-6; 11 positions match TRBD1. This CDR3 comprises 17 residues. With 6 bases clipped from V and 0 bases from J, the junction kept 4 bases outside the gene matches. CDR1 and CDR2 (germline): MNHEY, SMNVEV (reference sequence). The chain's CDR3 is CASSGQGADSYNSPLHF. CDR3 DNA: TGTGCCAGCAGCGGACAGGGGGCGGACTCCTATAATTCACCCCTCCACTTT.